These 9 T cell receptor beta chains were sequenced from one sample in a study of blood T cell repertoires in COVID-19. Measured with immunoSEQ multiplex PCR; TCRdb has only the in-frame clones, and not every one. The sample has over 250,000 clones, more than 75% seen once. The sample taken for sequencing was peripheral blood. The receptors originated from a woman aged 40 to 50 who had recovered from COVID-19.

V usage is TRBV28 and J usage is TRBJ1-2; weak D call: TRBD1 (6 bases). The CDR3 covers 14 residues. V was cut by 6 bases and J by 8 bases, with 19 bases left in between. Germline assignment: CDR1 MDHEN and CDR2 SYDVKM. CDR3 protein: CASSPGQPPGGYTF. The DNA for the CDR3 is TGTGCCAGCAGCCCAGGACAGCCTCCAGGCGGCTACACCTTC.

The chain recombines TRBV27 with TRBJ2-1; D is possibly TRBD2 (6 bases). Trimming took off 3 bases at V and 0 bases at J, with 12 bases between the two ends. Germline-derived CDR1 and CDR2 are MNHEY and SMNVEV (reference sequence). The CDR3 sequence is 16 residues long. CDR3 nucleotides: TGTGCCAGCAGTTTCCGGCCCGGGGGCTCCTACAATGAGCAGTTCTTC. This codes for CASSFRPGGSYNEQFF.

This clone was observed a handful of times. CDR3 protein: CASSLWPNQPQHF. DNA for the CDR3: TGTGCCAGCAGTCTGTGGCCGAATCAGCCCCAGCATTTT. V and J are TRBV27 and TRBJ1-5; no firm D call. This CDR3 has 13 residues. Germline V lookup: CDR1 MNHEY, CDR2 SMNVEV (reference sequence). The ends were cut back, 5 bases at V and 4 bases at J, with 9 bases in the middle.

As to this clone: Relative to the germline gene, one junction end is altered; a read error may explain this. The V call is TRBV7-7, the J call TRBJ2-6, with TRBD2 matching 8 bases. CDR1 is SSHAT, CDR2 FNYEAQ, per germline (reference sequence). The CDR3 spans 17 residues. CDR3 amino acids: CASSLGGLASGANVLTF. The CDR3 DNA follows: TGTGCTAGCAGCTTGGGTGGACTAGCCTCTGGGGCCAACGTCCTGACTTTC. Together with reference TRBV7-7 and TRBJ2-6, the CDR3 gives the full variable domain: GAGVSQSPRYKVTKRGQDVTLRCDPISSHATLYWYQQALGQGPEFLTYFNYEAQPDKSGLPSDRFSAERPEGSISTLTIQRTEQRDSAMYRCASSLGGLASGANVLTFGAGSRLTVL.

This clone was detected only once. The chain couples TRBV3-1 (or the pseudogene TRBV3-2) to TRBJ2-7, with a possible D match to TRBD1 (7 bases). Per germline, CDR1 LGHDT and CDR2 YNNKEL (reference sequence). The CDR3 has 15 residues. Trimming took 6 bases from V and 2 from J, leaving 17 bases between them. This chain's CDR3 is CASSYTRGAPYEQYF. The CDR3 coding sequence is TGTGCCAGCAGTTACACCAGGGGGGCCCCCTACGAGCAGTACTTC.

This clone was counted once. The V call is TRBV10-3, the J call TRBJ1-5, with D possibly TRBD1 on 5 matching bases. The germline V gene encodes CDR1 ENHRY and CDR2 SYGVKD. The V end lost 4 bases, the J end lost 5 bases, and 12 bases lay between the germline ends. The CDR3 runs to 14 residues. DNA for the CDR3: TGTGCCATCAGTGGGCGGGACCGACATCAGCCCCAGCATTTT. It codes for CAISGRDRHQPQHF.

This chain connects TRBV19 to TRBJ2-1; 9 positions agree with TRBD2. V lost 7 bases and J lost 7; bases outside the gene matches: 17. Germline CDR1 and CDR2: LNHDA and SQIVND (reference sequence). The CDR3 spans 17 residues. CDR3: CASTPLGLAGRGNEQFF. Here the CDR3 DNA reads TGTGCCAGTACCCCGCTTGGGCTAGCGGGACGGGGGAATGAGCAGTTCTTC.

V gene TRBV10-2 combines with J gene TRBJ2-3; a weak D match, TRBD1 (8 bases). The CDR3 has 15 residues. Looked up from germline, CDR1 is WSHSY and CDR2 is SAAADI. V was trimmed by 7 bases and J by 2 bases, leaving 16 bases between them. CDR3 protein: CASNQDRDYTDTQYF. The CDR3 coding sequence is TGCGCCAGCAACCAGGACAGGGACTACACAGATACGCAGTATTTT.

The chain carries TRBV16 and TRBJ2-5, with D perhaps matching TRBD2 (5 bases). V was shortened by 1 base and J by 3 bases, with 9 bases between the two germline ends. This CDR3 has 14 amino acids. Germline lookup yields CDR1 KGHSY and CDR2 FQNENV. CDR3 coding DNA: TGTGCCAGCAGCCAATTGAGGGCGGAAGAGACCCAGTACTTC. This sequence encodes CASSQLRAEETQYF.